The next 32 T cell receptor beta chains were all read from a single sample in a study of blood T cells in healthy people across ages. With a J-beta primer mix and a sample-barcoded 5' primer, a second PCR ran about 6 to 11 cycles. TCRdb used MiXCR to reprocess the 5' RACE reads, holding one entry per CDR3 protein. The sample lists fewer than 1,000,000 distinct CDR3 sequences, under 55% occurring once. Sequences were obtained from blood. The receptors shown here come from a man in his sixties in good health.

This clonotype was counted only a few times. The V call is TRBV5-1, the J call TRBJ2-7; 8 bases are a match to TRBD1. The closer fit of TRBJ2-5 to the DNA end suggests the J call may be wrong. Germline V gene lookup returns CDR1 SGHRS and CDR2 YFSETQ. CDR3 length: 14 residues. This CDR3 is CASSFATGEETQYF. The DNA for the CDR3 is TGCGCCAGCAGCTTCGCGACAGGGGAGGAGACCCAGTACTTC.

This clonotype was seen a handful of times. V and J are TRBV7-6 and TRBJ2-1; possibly TRBD2 for D (5 bases). The CDR3 extends over 15 amino acids. V gave up 0 bases and J gave up 4 bases, with 10 bases separating them. The V gene's germline CDR1 is SGHVS and CDR2 FNYEAQ. CDR3: CASSLAAAAYNEQFF. Here the CDR3 DNA reads TGTGCCAGCAGCTTAGCAGCGGCGGCGTACAATGAGCAGTTCTTC.

This clonotype was counted a few times. This sequence joins TRBV6-1 and TRBJ2-5; D unresolved. Germline CDR1 is MNHNS and CDR2 is SASEGT. This CDR3 spans 13 amino acids. V was shortened by 3 bases and J by 7 bases, with 12 bases between the two germline ends. Here the CDR3 reads CASSDPSPRTQYF. DNA of the CDR3: TGTGCCAGCAGTGACCCGAGCCCAAGGACCCAGTACTTC.

This clonotype has a single count. The chain links TRBV2 to TRBJ2-3; D is unresolved. Between the trimmed V and J ends, which lost 3 bases and 0 bases, there was a span of 10 bases. CDR1 is SNHLY and CDR2 is FYNNEI in the germline V gene. The length of the CDR3 is 15 residues. Written as DNA, the CDR3 is TGTGCCAGCAGTGACGGAGAGTCTAGCACAGATACGCAGTATTTT. It codes for CASSDGESSTDTQYF.

This clonotype has a handful of counts. The chain recombines TRBV6-1 with TRBJ2-7; 10 bases match TRBD1. The CDR3 consists of 15 residues. The junction had 11 bases not matched to a gene; V was cut back by 7 bases and J by 5 bases. Germline V lookup: CDR1 MNHNS, CDR2 SASEGT. The CDR3 DNA is TGTGCCAGCATTCTGGAGGACAGGGGGACCCACGAGCAGTACTTC. Residues: CASILEDRGTHEQYF.

The chain combines TRBV11-3 with TRBJ1-1; D is perhaps TRBD1 (6 bases). V was clipped by 5 bases and J by 0 bases, with 13 bases between them. Germline CDR1 and CDR2: SGHNT and YENEEA. CDR3 size: 15 residues. CDR3 region: CASSGRGRMNTEAFF. As DNA, the CDR3 is TGTGCCAGCAGCGGCAGGGGACGCATGAACACTGAAGCTTTCTTT. Full variable domain (outside the CDR3, taken from reference TRBV11-3 and TRBJ1-1): EAGVVQSPRYKIIEKKQPVAFWCNPISGHNTLYWYLQNLGQGPELLIRYENEEAVDDSQLPKDRFSAERLKGVDSTLKIQPAELGDSAVYLCASSGRGRMNTEAFFGQGTRLTVV.

The chain combines TRBV6-6 with TRBJ2-3, with 11 bases fitting TRBD1. The CDR3 length is 15 residues. Germline CDR1 reads MNHNY; CDR2 reads SVGAGI (reference sequence). The J segment lost 6 bases and the V segment lost 6 bases, leaving 8 bases of the junction unmatched. DNA of the CDR3: TGTGCCAGCAGAATGACCGGGACAGGGGGGGATACGCAGTATTTT. It yields the protein CASRMTGTGGDTQYF.

This clonotype has a count of ten or more. The CDR3 sequence: CASSSRTEQYF. The CDR3 DNA reads as TGTGCCAGCAGTTCGCGGACAGAGCAGTACTTC. This chain joins TRBV27 and TRBJ2-5; TRBD1 might be the D (6 bases). V lost 4 bases and J 11 bases, leaving 11 bases between the germline ends. Germline CDR1 MNHEY, CDR2 SMNVEV (reference sequence). The CDR3 runs to 11 residues.

The V gene is TRBV15, the J gene TRBJ1-2; D is ambiguous. CDR3 length equals 18 residues. Germline loops: CDR1 LNHNV, CDR2 YYDKDF (reference sequence). Trimming removed 0 bases from V and 5 bases from J, with 22 bases in between. CDR3: CATSRDQFMGKRIYGYTF. In nucleotides, the CDR3 is TGTGCCACCAGCAGAGATCAATTTATGGGGAAGAGGATTTATGGCTACACCTTC.

The count of this clonotype is one. The chain joins TRBV25-1 to TRBJ1-2; D is unresolved. Per the germline V gene, CDR1 is MGHDK and CDR2 is SYGVNS. The germline V and J ends were trimmed by 3 bases and 4 bases, with 12 bases remaining between them. CDR3 size: 14 residues. CDR3 sequence reads: CASSDSGEGYGYTF. Written as DNA, the CDR3 is TGTGCCAGCAGTGACAGCGGGGAGGGCTATGGCTACACCTTC.

This sequence joins TRBV5-1 and TRBJ2-7; D is unclear. The DNA end is a closer match to TRBJ2-5, so the J assignment may be wrong. The V gene's germline CDR1 is SGHRS and CDR2 YFSETQ. There are 15 residues in the CDR3. The CDR3 protein is CASSPPRPAEETQYF. The DNA of the CDR3 is TGCGCCAGCAGCCCACCCCGGCCGGCAGAAGAGACCCAGTACTTC.

This clonotype came up a few times. The chain couples TRBV20-1 to TRBJ1-2; 7 bases are shared with TRBD1. CDR3 length equals 12 residues. The ends lost 6 bases at V and 5 bases at J; junction bases unmatched: 6. Per the germline V gene, CDR1 is DFQATT and CDR2 is SNEGSKA (reference sequence). CDR3: CSAVTGRYGYTF. CDR3 DNA sequence: TGCAGTGCCGTGACAGGGCGGTATGGCTACACCTTC.

This clonotype turned up a few times. V and J are TRBV6-6 and TRBJ2-7; possible D gene TRBD1, 6 bases. The CDR3 totals 15 residues. Germline-derived CDR1 and CDR2 are MNHNY and SVGAGI (reference sequence). Trimming cost V 4 bases and J 0 bases, with 13 bases left between them. CDR3 sequence reads: CASSSAGQHSYEQYF. The CDR3 coding sequence is TGTGCCAGCAGTTCTGCCGGACAGCACTCCTACGAGCAGTACTTC.

The rearrangement uses TRBV6-1 and TRBJ2-3, with TRBD2 matching 8 bases. Germline V gives CDR1 MNHNS, CDR2 SASEGT. V lost 3 bases and J lost 1; bases outside the gene matches: 3. The CDR3 has 15 residues. The CDR3 region is CASSDVSGGTDTQYF. The CDR3 DNA reads TGTGCCAGCAGTGATGTTAGCGGGGGCACAGATACGCAGTATTTT.

V is TRBV3-1 and J is TRBJ2-1, with 9 bases matching TRBD2. Germline V gene data show CDR1 as LGHDT and CDR2 as YNNKEL (reference sequence). Trimming cost V 4 bases and J 8 bases; bases outside gene matches: 9. The CDR3 has 15 residues. The CDR3 here is CASSPLAGGLDEQFF. CDR3 coding DNA: TGTGCCAGCAGCCCCTTGGCGGGGGGGCTCGATGAGCAGTTCTTC.

V gene TRBV10-1 combines with J gene TRBJ2-7; a weak D match, TRBD2 (7 bases). The CDR3 is 15 amino acids. V was trimmed by 4 bases and J by 5 bases, leaving 18 bases between them. Germline V gene sequence: CDR1 WNHNN, CDR2 SYGVQD (reference sequence). CDR3 DNA: TGCGCCAGCAGTGGCGGATCGGGGGGCTTCGACGAGCAGTACTTC. This sequence encodes CASSGGSGGFDEQYF.

The gene calls are TRBV7-6 and TRBJ2-5; D possibly corresponds to TRBD2 (5 bases). The germline V and J ends were trimmed by 4 bases and 11 bases, with 26 bases remaining between them. CDR1 is SGHVS, CDR2 FNYEAQ, per germline. This CDR3 contains 16 residues. The CDR3 bases are TGTGCCAGCAGCTCGGAGGTAACCCAGAGGGCCTACGGGCAGTACTTC. Translation: CASSSEVTQRAYGQYF.

The CDR3 spells CSVGGTSGGGSTDTQYF. The CDR3 DNA reads TGCAGCGTTGGGGGGACTAGCGGGGGGGGAAGCACAGATACGCAGTATTTT. The V call is TRBV29-1, the J call TRBJ2-3; 16 nucleotides line up with TRBD2. This CDR3 is built from 17 residues. Germline V CDR1 and CDR2: SQVTM, ANQGSEA. V was clipped by 4 bases and J by 0 bases; unmatched bases: 4.

This clonotype was seen only a few times. The chain links TRBV24-1 to TRBJ2-5; D is undetermined. Germline CDR1 KGHDR, CDR2 SFDVKD. V was trimmed by 5 bases and J by 6 bases, leaving 9 bases between them. This CDR3 has 12 residues. The CDR3 is CATSGGDKTQYF. DNA for the CDR3: TGTGCCACCAGTGGGGGTGATAAGACCCAGTACTTC.

The chain is built from TRBV4-3 and TRBJ2-7, with D hard to call. This CDR3 is built from 15 residues. Per germline, CDR1 LGHNA and CDR2 YSLEER. V was clipped by 1 base and J by 0 bases, with 10 bases between them. For the CDR3, the DNA is TGCGCCAGCAGCCAAGTGGTCACGAGCTCCTACGAGCAGTACTTC. Its protein is CASSQVVTSSYEQYF.

This chain connects TRBV2 to TRBJ1-6, with a tentative D call TRBD1 (5 bases). Germline CDR1 and CDR2: SNHLY and FYNNEI. Trimming removed 8 bases at V and 7 bases at J, with 18 bases between. There are 15 residues in the CDR3. The CDR3 is CASGGRAAGNSPLHF. CDR3 coding DNA: TGTGCCAGCGGGGGGAGGGCCGCTGGGAATTCACCCCTCCACTTT.

The chain is built from TRBV12-3 or TRBV12-4 and TRBJ2-5; 7 nucleotides agree with TRBD2. The CDR3 is made up of 14 amino acids. J gave up 11 bases and V 3 bases, and 12 bases lay outside the gene matches. In DNA form, the CDR3 reads TGTGCCAGCAGTTTGGGAGGGAATGTCAATGAGCAGTACTTC. It encodes CASSLGGNVNEQYF.

The chain uses TRBV6-2 or TRBV6-3 and TRBJ1-5; no clear D gene. The CDR3 contains 15 residues. Germline CDR1 is MNHEY and CDR2 is SVGEGT. The germline V and J ends were trimmed by 2 bases and 0 bases, with 8 bases remaining between them. The CDR3 sequence is CASSYDPYSNQPQHF. The CDR3 nucleotides are TGTGCCAGCAGTTACGACCCCTATAGCAATCAGCCCCAGCATTTT.

The J gene is TRBJ2-5, the V gene TRBV12-3 or TRBV12-4; D gene uncertain. Judging by the DNA end, TRBJ2-7 fits better; the J call may be wrong. The CDR3 consists of 14 residues. The CDR3 sequence: CASSLAETLNEQYF. The CDR3 DNA follows: TGTGCCAGCAGTTTAGCTGAAACCCTGAACGAGCAGTACTTC.

Notes on this clonotype: A much bigger clone sits one base away, suggesting this may be a read error. The chain carries TRBV7-2 and TRBJ2-5; weak D call: TRBD2 (6 bases). The germline V gene encodes CDR1 SGHTA and CDR2 FQGNSA. The CDR3 has 16 residues. Deletions cut 6 bases from V and 1 base from J, with 18 bases between. In DNA form, the CDR3 reads TGTGCCAGCAGACATTCACGTAACGGGGGCCAAGAGACCCAGTACTTC. Protein product: CASRHSRNGGQETQYF.

This clonotype was counted between two and nine times. The rearrangement links TRBV11-2 to TRBJ1-2, with a possible D match to TRBD1 (6 bases). The length of the CDR3 is 16 residues. Germline CDR1 and CDR2: SGHAT and FQNNGV. The V end was cut by 5 bases, the J end by 0 bases, with 16 bases between. The CDR3 DNA reads as TGTGCCAGCAGCCCCGGGGCCGGACAGACTAACTATGGCTACACCTTC. Translated, it gives CASSPGAGQTNYGYTF. Full variable domain (remainder filled in from reference TRBV11-2 and TRBJ1-2): EAGVAQSPRYKIIEKRQSVAFWCNPISGHATLYWYQQILGQGPKLLIQFQNNGVVDDSQLPKDRFSAERLKGVDSTLKIQPAKLEDSAVYLCASSPGAGQTNYGYTFGSGTRLTVV.

This clonotype has only a few counts. The chain links TRBV18 to TRBJ1-4, with D possibly being TRBD1 (5 bases). The CDR3 sequence is 13 residues long. Germline CDR1 KGHSH, CDR2 LQKENI. Between the trimmed V and J ends, which lost 1 base and 7 bases, there was a span of 7 bases. This CDR3 is CASSPQGTEKLFF. In DNA form, the CDR3 reads TGTGCCAGCTCACCACAGGGGACTGAAAAACTGTTTTTT. The whole variable domain, remainder taken from reference TRBV18 and TRBJ1-4, is NAGVMQNPRHLVRRRGQEARLRCSPMKGHSHVYWYRQLPEEGLKFMVYLQKENIIDESGMPKERFSAEFPKEGPSILRIQQVVRGDSAAYFCASSPQGTEKLFFGSGTQLSVL.

This clonotype was seen a handful of times. The CDR3 region is CASSPVAGGPNEQFF. Written as DNA, the CDR3 is TGTGCCAGCAGCCCCGTAGCGGGGGGGCCCAATGAGCAGTTCTTC. The chain employs TRBV6-6 and TRBJ2-1; 11 bases fit TRBD2. The germline V gene has CDR1 MNHNY and CDR2 SVGAGI (reference sequence). The V gene end was trimmed by 6 bases and the J gene end by 6 bases; junction bases not matched to a gene: 7. CDR3 size: 15 residues.

The chain is built from TRBV24-1 and TRBJ2-2, with 7 positions matching TRBD2. Germline V gene lookup returns CDR1 KGHDR and CDR2 SFDVKD. This CDR3 contains 14 residues. The V gene end was trimmed by 7 bases and the J gene end by 6 bases; junction bases not matched to a gene: 7. The CDR3 loop is CATSPGGSAGELFF. CDR3 bases: TGTGCCACCAGCCCGGGGGGTTCAGCCGGGGAGCTGTTTTTT.

V gene TRBV20-1 combines with J gene TRBJ2-5; possible D gene TRBD1, 6 bases. The DNA matches TRBJ2-7 better at its end, which makes the J call doubtful. The CDR3 totals 11 residues. Germline values: CDR1 DFQATT, CDR2 SNEGSKA (reference sequence). In nucleotides, the CDR3 is TGCAGTGCCCTCAGGGGCCACGAGCAGTACTTC. Its protein is CSALRGHEQYF.

As regards this clonotype: At one boundary the junction diverges from the germline segment, which might be a read error. V is TRBV24-1 and J is TRBJ1-4; maybe TRBD1 (5 bases). The germline V gene has CDR1 KGHDR and CDR2 SFDVKD. The CDR3 has 13 amino acids. CDR3 region: CATSEQENENLFF. In DNA form, the CDR3 reads TGTGCCACCAGTGAACAGGAAAATGAAAACCTGTTTTTT.

This rearrangement joins TRBV12-3 or TRBV12-4 to TRBJ2-7; TRBD2 matches at 15 bases. This CDR3 is 15 amino acids long. The junction had 5 bases not matched to a gene; V was cut back by 5 bases and J by 6 bases. The CDR3 loop is CASSPAGLAGGEQYF. The CDR3 DNA sequence: TGTGCCAGCAGTCCCGCGGGACTAGCGGGGGGCGAGCAGTACTTC.